Detailed here is one T cell receptor (beta chain). As yet, its antigen is unknown. Germline V gene data show CDR1 as DFQATT and CDR2 as SNEGSKA (reference sequence). This CDR3 contains 15 residues. With 0 bases clipped from V and 5 bases from J, the junction kept 5 bases outside the gene matches. TCRdb used MiXCR to reprocess the 5' RACE reads, holding one entry per CDR3 protein. The data show under 600,000 distinct CDR3 sequences, 13% seen once. The sample comes from a study of T cells after yellow fever vaccination. Whole-study findings and limits: The CD4 and CD8 compartments had a small share of their clonotypes in common.

The TCR originated in a man younger than 40 who received the YFV17D yellow fever vaccine. Sequenced material: PBMCs, taken on the day of the yellow fever booster vaccination. J is TRBJ2-5 and V is TRBV20-1; 11 bases are a match to TRBD2. The DNA of the CDR3 is TGCAGTGCTAGAGATAGCGGGAGGGCCAAGGAGACCCAGTACTTC. Its protein product is CSARDSGRAKETQYF.